The 32 T cell receptor beta chains given below trace back to one sample, sequenced in a study of control samples from healthy donors and cancer patients. Repertoires were generated with immunoSEQ multiplex PCR, while TCRdb's copy carries only in-frame clones and drops some. Of around 100,000 clones detected, about 87% appear once; the ten largest clones hold around an eighth. The sample consisted of blood. The receptors derive from a woman in her 70s in good health.

The chain links TRBV19 to TRBJ2-1; possibly TRBD2 for D (6 bases). CDR1 and CDR2 from the germline V gene are LNHDA and SQIVND (reference sequence). V was trimmed by 2 bases and J by 3 bases, leaving 8 bases between them. The CDR3 is made up of 14 amino acids. The CDR3 DNA is TGTGCCAGTAGTATAACTAGCCTCTACAATGAGCAGTTCTTC. Translated: CASSITSLYNEQFF.

This clone was detected once. The rearrangement links TRBV5-1 to TRBJ1-2; a weak D match, TRBD1 (5 bases). Germline CDR1 SGHRS, CDR2 YFSETQ. V was trimmed by 0 bases and J by 3 bases, leaving 18 bases between them. CDR3 length: 17 amino acids. Written as DNA, the CDR3 is TGCGCCAGCAGCTTGGATGACAGTCCCTCGAGACACTATGGCTACACCTTC. Protein product: CASSLDDSPSRHYGYTF.

The gene calls are TRBV6-5 and TRBJ1-3, with D maybe TRBD1 (5 bases). The V end was cut by 7 bases, the J end by 4 bases, with 14 bases between. The CDR3 is 14 amino acids. Germline V gene sequence: CDR1 MNHEY, CDR2 SVGAGI. The CDR3 reads CASTSGGAGNTIYF. Written as DNA, the CDR3 is TGTGCCAGCACCTCGGGTGGGGCGGGAAACACCATATATTTT.

The rearrangement uses TRBV9 and TRBJ1-4, with TRBD1 matching 10 bases. The CDR3 runs 16 residues. With V trimmed by 4 bases and J by 7 bases, 10 bases remained unmatched. Germline CDR1 reads SGDLS; CDR2 reads YYNGEE. CDR3 nucleotides: TGTGCCAGCAGCCCAGACAGGGGGCTAGGGTTTGAAAAACTGTTTTTT. Its protein is CASSPDRGLGFEKLFF.

This sequence joins TRBV27 and TRBJ1-2; possibly TRBD1 for D (6 bases). This CDR3 has 16 residues. CDR1 is MNHEY, CDR2 SMNVEV, per germline (reference sequence). Trimming took 0 bases from V and 9 from J, leaving 20 bases between them. DNA for the CDR3: TGTGCCAGCAGTTTATCAGGGGGGTCGGGGCAAGGGAGCTACACCTTC. Protein: CASSLSGGSGQGSYTF.

This clone was observed a single time. The gene calls are TRBV7-6 and TRBJ2-3, with TRBD2 as a possible D gene (7 bases). The length of the CDR3 is 13 residues. The germline gives CDR1 SGHVS, CDR2 FNYEAQ. V lost 5 bases and J 6 bases, leaving 12 bases between the germline ends. The CDR3 here is CASSAQGGDTQYF. CDR3 sequence (DNA): TGTGCCAGCAGCGCACAGGGAGGGGATACGCAGTATTTT.

V gene TRBV7-2 combines with J gene TRBJ1-2; D unresolved. Germline values: CDR1 SGHTA, CDR2 FQGNSA. The CDR3 is made up of 12 amino acids. V was cut by 1 base and J by 4 bases, with 4 bases left in between. CDR3 DNA: TGTGCCAGCAGCTTAGAGATCTATGGCTACACCTTC. Its translation is CASSLEIYGYTF.

This sequence joins TRBV19 and TRBJ1-2; possible D gene TRBD1, 6 bases. The CDR3 runs 15 residues. The germline V and J ends were trimmed by 7 bases and 4 bases, with 19 bases remaining between them. Germline-derived CDR1 and CDR2 are LNHDA and SQIVND (reference sequence). The CDR3 spells CASTPFKTGVYGYTF. The CDR3 DNA is TGTGCCAGTACCCCCTTCAAGACAGGCGTCTATGGCTACACCTTC.

The genes are TRBV27 and TRBJ1-6; 7 nucleotides agree with TRBD1. CDR1 and CDR2 (germline): MNHEY, SMNVEV (reference sequence). CDR3 length: 16 residues. V was pared by 6 bases and J by 6 bases, with 11 bases of the junction left unmatched. CDR3: CASRSLPGQTNSPLHF. The CDR3 DNA sequence: TGTGCCAGCAGGTCCCTACCGGGACAGACTAATTCACCCCTCCACTTT.

This sequence joins TRBV6-5 and TRBJ1-1, with 7 bases lining up with TRBD1. Germline loops: CDR1 MNHEY, CDR2 SVGAGI. Unmatched junction bases numbered 8, after V lost 6 bases and J lost 1 base. CDR3 length equals 15 residues. CDR3 bases: TGTGCCAGCAGGATGGACAGGCAGGGGAACACTGAAGCTTTCTTT. This codes for CASRMDRQGNTEAFF.

The chain has TRBV7-8 and TRBJ1-5, with a weak D call TRBD1 (5 bases). CDR3 size: 16 residues. Between the trimmed V and J ends, which lost 3 bases and 3 bases, there was a span of 15 bases. Germline CDR1 SGHVS, CDR2 FQNEAQ. The CDR3 nucleotides read TGTGCCAGCAGCTTGGCCCCGTTAGGGGTCAATCAGCCCCAGCATTTT. Translated, it gives CASSLAPLGVNQPQHF.

This sequence joins TRBV6-5 and TRBJ2-3; D is unclear. The CDR3 is 15 amino acids. CDR1 and CDR2 (germline): MNHEY, SVGAGI. Trimming pared 6 bases from V and 7 bases from J, leaving 20 bases between. The CDR3 reads CASRPGSLPLNTQYF. CDR3 coding DNA: TGTGCCAGCAGACCCGGGTCGCTCCCCCTCAATACGCAGTATTTT.

The chain links TRBV19 to TRBJ2-3; D possibly matches TRBD1 or TRBD2 (5 bases each). The germline V and J ends were trimmed by 5 bases and 6 bases, with 24 bases remaining between them. This CDR3 region has 17 residues. Germline assignment: CDR1 LNHDA and CDR2 SQIVND (reference sequence). CDR3 amino acids: CASSSRGGDPLPDTQYF. The CDR3 coding sequence is TGTGCCAGTAGTTCTCGAGGTGGGGACCCCCTCCCGGATACGCAGTATTTT.

The genes are TRBV2 and TRBJ1-1, with TRBD1 as a possible D gene (5 bases). The CDR3 totals 12 residues. With 4 bases removed from V and 5 bases from J, the gap between germline ends came to 8 bases. Germline V gives CDR1 SNHLY, CDR2 FYNNEI. CDR3 DNA: TGTGCCAGCAGTGGGACAAGGACTGAAGCTTTCTTT. Protein: CASSGTRTEAFF. The full variable domain, in which reference TRBV2 and TRBJ1-1 provide the parts outside the CDR3, is EPEVTQTPSHQVTQMGQEVILRCVPISNHLYFYWYRQILGQKVEFLVSFYNNEISEKSEIFDDQFSVERPDGSNFTLKIRSTKLEDSAMYFCASSGTRTEAFFGQGTRLTVV.

The chain links TRBV11-2 to TRBJ2-7; D unresolved. Per the germline V gene, CDR1 is SGHAT and CDR2 is FQNNGV. CDR3 length: 12 residues. Trimming stripped 2 bases from V and 4 bases from J, with 6 bases between. CDR3 residues: CASSLNQYEQYF. The DNA for the CDR3 is TGTGCCAGCAGCTTAAACCAGTACGAGCAGTACTTC.

The V and J genes are TRBV5-1 and TRBJ2-5; 14 bases agree with TRBD2. CDR3 length: 18 residues. Germline lookup yields CDR1 SGHRS and CDR2 YFSETQ. The V segment lost 0 bases and the J segment 4 bases; nucleotides outside the gene matches: 8. The CDR3 loop reads CASSLGLAGGTPGETQYF. Written as DNA, the CDR3 is TGCGCCAGCAGCTTGGGACTAGCGGGGGGGACGCCTGGAGAGACCCAGTACTTC.

In its sample, this clone was seen once. This sequence joins TRBV7-2 and TRBJ1-1, with TRBD1 identical over 8 bases. The CDR3 loop spans 15 amino acids. J was trimmed by 4 bases and V by 5 bases; bases with no gene match: 9. The germline V gene encodes CDR1 SGHTA and CDR2 FQGNSA. The CDR3 nucleotides are TGTGCCAGCAGCACGAGACAGGGGACGGGCACTGAAGCTTTCTTT. This translates into CASSTRQGTGTEAFF.

The CDR3 sequence is CASSSRLAGGPNEQFF. The CDR3, as DNA: TGTGCCAGCAGCTCCCGACTAGCGGGGGGGCCTAATGAGCAGTTCTTC. The gene calls are TRBV5-4 and TRBJ2-1; TRBD2 matches 14 bases. CDR1 and CDR2 (germline): SGHNT, YYREEE (reference sequence). Trimming at V came to 3 bases and at J to 7 bases, leaving 6 bases not matched to a gene. The CDR3 consists of 16 residues.

The J gene is TRBJ1-1, the V gene TRBV29-1; perhaps TRBD1 as D (5 bases). V shed 2 bases and J shed 5 bases, with 12 bases lying between them. Germline assignment: CDR1 SQVTM and CDR2 ANQGSEA. CDR3 length equals 13 residues. This chain's CDR3 is CSVETRAGTEAFF. The CDR3 DNA follows: TGCAGCGTTGAAACCAGGGCTGGTACTGAAGCTTTCTTT.

The gene calls are TRBV5-1 and TRBJ2-3; 7 bases are a match to TRBD2. This CDR3 region has 14 residues. Per germline, CDR1 SGHRS and CDR2 YFSETQ. V shed 5 bases, J shed 2 bases, and the junction held 5 bases outside the gene matches. Written as DNA, the CDR3 is TGCGCCAGCAGGGTTAGCGGGCCCACAGATACGCAGTATTTT. It encodes CASRVSGPTDTQYF.

The rearrangement uses TRBV15 and TRBJ2-3; D remains unclear. CDR1 and CDR2 (germline): LNHNV, YYDKDF (reference sequence). The germline V and J ends were trimmed by 0 bases and 2 bases, with 9 bases remaining between them. This CDR3 has 15 amino acids. CDR3 in DNA: TGTGCCACCAGCAGAGATAGAGCTTTCACAGATACGCAGTATTTT. It specifies CATSRDRAFTDTQYF. Looking up the rest from reference TRBV15 and TRBJ2-3 gives the full variable domain: DAMVIQNPRYQVTQFGKPVTLSCSQTLNHNVMYWYQQKSSQAPKLLFHYYDKDFNNEADTPDNFQSRRPNTSFCFLDIRSPGLGDTAMYLCATSRDRAFTDTQYFGPGTRLTVL.

J is TRBJ1-2 and V is TRBV29-1; no clear D gene. Per the germline V gene, CDR1 is SQVTM and CDR2 is ANQGSEA. The V end was cut by 2 bases, the J end by 6 bases, with 10 bases between. The CDR3 loop spans 12 amino acids. CDR3 amino acids: CSVEFTSDGYTF. The CDR3 bases are TGCAGCGTTGAATTCACGTCGGATGGCTACACCTTC.

The chain is built from TRBV3-1 (or the pseudogene TRBV3-2) and TRBJ1-1, with no clear D. V dropped 2 bases and J dropped 3 bases, with 4 bases sitting between them. CDR1 is LGHDT and CDR2 is YNNKEL in the germline V gene (reference sequence). The CDR3 extends over 12 amino acids. This CDR3 is CASSQLDTEAFF. The CDR3, as DNA: TGTGCCAGCAGCCAACTGGACACTGAAGCTTTCTTT.

The CDR3 sequence is CASSLAGAYEQYF. CDR3 DNA sequence: TGTGCCAGCAGTTTAGCGGGTGCCTACGAGCAGTACTTC. The chain joins TRBV12-3 or TRBV12-4 to TRBJ2-7; no clear D. Trimming took 0 bases from V and 2 from J, leaving 5 bases between them. This CDR3 comprises 13 residues.

The V call is TRBV19, the J call TRBJ2-7; D call uncertain. The CDR3 spans 11 residues. Germline-derived CDR1 and CDR2 are LNHDA and SQIVND (reference sequence). The V and J ends lost 1 base and 5 bases respectively, with 3 bases between them. The CDR3 nucleotides read TGTGCCAGTAGTATAGCCCACGAGCAGTACTTC. It specifies CASSIAHEQYF. The full variable domain, completed using reference TRBV19 and TRBJ2-7, is DGGITQSPKYLFRKEGQNVTLSCEQNLNHDAMYWYRQDPGQGLRLIYYSQIVNDFQKGDIAEGYSVSREKKESFPLTVTSAQKNPTAFYLCASSIAHEQYFGPGTRLTVT.

This clone has a handful of counts. The gene calls are TRBV6-5 and TRBJ1-3; D gene ambiguous. The germline V and J ends were trimmed by 7 bases and 0 bases, with 13 bases remaining between them. Germline V CDR1 and CDR2: MNHEY, SVGAGI. CDR3 length equals 15 residues. In DNA form, the CDR3 reads TGTGCCAGCACGCCCCGGTTTAGCTCTGGAAACACCATATATTTT. This codes for CASTPRFSSGNTIYF.

The gene calls are TRBV19 and TRBJ2-6, with a weak D call TRBD2 (6 bases). V was shortened by 5 bases and J by 3 bases, with 11 bases between the two germline ends. The germline V gene has CDR1 LNHDA and CDR2 SQIVND (reference sequence). CDR3 length: 15 residues. The CDR3 here is CASSELARGANVLTF. The DNA of the CDR3 is TGTGCCAGTAGTGAGCTAGCGCGTGGGGCCAACGTCCTGACTTTC.

The chain uses TRBV5-3 and TRBJ2-1, with D perhaps being TRBD1 or TRBD2 (5 bases each). TRBV5-3 is flagged as an ORF with uncertain function. The CDR3 is made up of 15 amino acids. V dropped 0 bases and J dropped 7 bases, with 14 bases sitting between them. CDR3 DNA sequence: TGTGCCAGAAGCTTGGTGGTGGGAGAGGGGAATGAGCAGTTCTTC. This sequence encodes CARSLVVGEGNEQFF.

The gene calls are TRBV30 and TRBJ2-1, with TRBD2 matching 9 bases. The CDR3 has 16 residues. Germline loops: CDR1 GTSNPN, CDR2 SVGIG (reference sequence). Trimming removed 0 bases from V and 7 bases from J; junction bases left unmatched: 10. The CDR3 region is CAWSVRGGGALNEQFF. Here the CDR3 DNA reads TGTGCCTGGAGTGTACGAGGCGGGGGGGCTCTAAATGAGCAGTTCTTC.

The V and J genes are TRBV19 and TRBJ2-7; a weak D match, TRBD2 (5 bases). The CDR3 runs 14 residues. Germline V gene data show CDR1 as LNHDA and CDR2 as SQIVND (reference sequence). Trimming took off 3 bases at V and 2 bases at J, with 11 bases between the two ends. The CDR3 DNA is TGTGCCAGTAGTATTAGGCCGGGAACCTACGAGCAGTACTTC. Encoded protein: CASSIRPGTYEQYF.

V and J are TRBV3-1 (or the pseudogene TRBV3-2) and TRBJ2-7; D gene unclear. The length of the CDR3 is 11 residues. Germline CDR1 is LGHDT and CDR2 is YNNKEL (reference sequence). V was clipped by 2 bases and J by 5 bases, with 4 bases between them. The CDR3: CASSQSHEQYF. CDR3 sequence (DNA): TGTGCCAGCAGCCAATCCCACGAGCAGTACTTC.

For the CDR3, the DNA is TGTGCCGGTAGGACGGGAAACACCATATATTTT. As protein: CAGRTGNTIYF. The rearrangement joins TRBV7-9 to TRBJ1-3; D uncertain. The V and J ends lost 11 bases and 4 bases respectively, with 9 bases between them. CDR3 length: 11 amino acids. Germline V gene lookup returns CDR1 SEHNR and CDR2 FQNEAQ (reference sequence).